The source of this T cell receptor (beta chain) is a study of blood T cell repertoires in COVID-19 (dated by TCRdb to 2018 to 2020). In terms of the full investigation: The collaborator samples originated in the United States, Italy and Spain and spanned the acute and convalescent phases of COVID-19. The samples were drawn from the first 160 participants of the ongoing ImmuneRACE study and from about 1,200 subjects provided by 6 global collaborators. The prospective study material was composed of cDNA or gDNA derived from T cells, B-cell-depleted T cells, or PBMCs. Sample metadata almost always included a de-identified subject ID, COVID-19 status, age in years and sex. A freely available public database, intended as a resource for researchers studying the immune response to SARS-CoV-2, is where the repertoires were released. Where HLA class I and class II types were available, the types were taken from metadata supplied by the sample provider, not from assay-based typing. The dataset comprised deeply sampled blood TCRbeta repertoires from subjects exposed to, actively infected with, or recovered from COVID-19. Study-wide conclusions, independent of this receptor: The quantity of clinical and demographic metadata differed by source and by participant and was supplied without curation.

CDR1 SEHNR and CDR2 FQNEAQ were looked up in the germline V gene (reference sequence). The CDR3 has 15 amino acids, counting the end cysteine and phenylalanine. Of the read, only the CDR3 DNA is kept; its 45 bases are in frame from base 1. V has 5 bases trimmed and J has 2 bases trimmed; junction bases matching no gene number 6. Each collaborating institution followed its own protocols to collect whole blood in K2EDTA tubes. Collaborator samples were shipped for TCRbeta analysis as frozen whole blood, isolated PBMCs, or DNA extracted from either sample type. About this clone itself: What this receptor recognizes is not known. Base-call qualities are not available, and no considerably larger clone is one nucleotide away.

The immunoSEQ Assay, a bias-controlled multiplex PCR, was used to amplify TCRbeta CDR3 regions from genomic DNA. On the study's bioinformatics: Within the assay, amplification of reference gene primers was used to estimate how many nucleated cells each sample contained. To quantify the absolute abundance of each unique TCRbeta CDR3 rearrangement, sequence reads were collapsed and filtered. For each sample, productive Simpson clonality was calculated by taking the square root of Simpson's diversity index across productive rearrangements. TCRdb's version of the immuneACCESS table is confined to in-frame rearrangements and falls short of the full clone set. An unresolved V gene accounts for under half of the shortfall where checked; the remainder is of unknown origin. The V and J calls and clone size were taken over from that table, and D and trimming were inferred from the DNA. This sample comprises around 60,000 clones, 89% of them detected only once. Of the sample, 14% falls within the top ten clones.

The receptor was isolated from a woman aged 60 to 75 with active COVID-19. The receptor chain draws on TRBV7-9 and TRBJ2-3; TRBD1 matches 8 bases in the middle. Source material: peripheral blood. The encoded CDR3 is CASSPGTGPTDTQYF. The bases read TGTGCCAGCAGCCCCGGGACAGGACCCACAGATACGCAGTATTTT. When the CDR3 is completed using the reference TRBV7-9 and TRBJ2-3 genes on either side, the full variable domain is DTGVSQNPRHKITKRGQNVTFRCDPISEHNRLYWYRQTLGQGPEFLTYFQNEAQLEKSRLLSDRFSAERPKGSFSTLEIQRTEQGDSAMYLCASSPGTGPTDTQYFGPGTRLTVL.